This T cell receptor beta chain stems from a study of blood T cell repertoires in COVID-19. Study summary: Donors in the United States, Italy and Spain gave samples during acute or convalescent COVID-19.

Original processing notes: Amplification from reference gene primers served as the basis for estimated nucleated cell counts. The repertoire was sequenced with immunoSEQ multiplex PCR; TCRdb's copy has only in-frame clones and lacks some. The DNA was the basis for D and trimming; V, J and clone size are from that table. The table shows under 150,000 clones, with around 80% occurring only once. Trimming took 6 bases from V and 2 from J; bases not matched to a gene: 4. Germline lookup yields CDR1 MNHEY and CDR2 SVGAGI. The CDR3 totals 15 residues. This receptor was obtained from a man aged 65-85 years with active or convalescent COVID-19. Sequencing input: peripheral blood. The rearrangement joins TRBV6-5 to TRBJ1-3; 10 nucleotides agree with TRBD1. CDR3 DNA sequence: TGTGCCAGCAGAAGAGACAGGGGGCCTGGAAACACCATATATTTT. The encoded protein is CASRRDRGPGNTIYF.